What follows describes a single T cell receptor (beta chain). Its antigen is still unknown. The CDR3 is 15 residues long. Germline CDR1 is SGHAT and CDR2 is FQDESV (reference sequence). Trimming shortened V by 1 base and J by 3 bases, and 13 bases separated the two germline ends. The method was immunoSEQ multiplex PCR; TCRdb's version includes in-frame clones alone and lacks a portion of them. The data show 80,000 or so clones, roughly nine tenths seen once. This specimen belongs to a study of OX40 agonist ivuxolimab in advanced cancers. Study-wide background: Patients were dosed with the agonistic anti-OX40 (CD134) antibody ivuxolimab. Study-level points and caveats: No determination was made of the antigen specificity of the expanded peripheral T cells.

Autoimmune disease history or systemic immunosuppression led to patient exclusion. This specimen was CD4+ or CD8+ T cells sorted from blood, taken in a trial of the OX40 agonist ivuxolimab. The V and J genes are TRBV11-1 and TRBJ2-7; D uncertain. The TCR originated in an adult with an advanced solid tumor such as melanoma, head and neck, liver or kidney cancer. The CDR3 sequence is CASSLENTVIYEQYF. The CDR3 DNA reads TGTGCCAGCAGCTTAGAAAACACAGTGATCTACGAGCAGTACTTC.